The 21 T cell receptor beta chains below come from one sample, sequenced in a study of shared clonotypes between healthy human individuals (dated by TCRdb to about 2020). The library was prepared using the immunoSEQ multiplex PCR assay. The immuneACCESS repertoire file appears here via TCRdb, limited to in-frame rearrangements. These files lack a portion of the clones; in checked studies, under half of the deficit traces to unresolved V genes, and the cause of the others is not known. Counted in this sample were approximately 980,000 clones; 60% to 85% of them appeared once. The ten largest make up approximately 1.5% of the sample. Specimen: memory CD4+ T cells sorted from blood. Read against the paper, the sample's cell subset or site label means: CD45RA-negative fraction. These receptor sequences come from a man aged 18 to 29 in good health.

This chain uses TRBV11-2 with TRBJ2-6, with D perhaps given as TRBD1 or TRBD2 (5 bases each). This CDR3 region has 16 residues. V lost 3 bases to trimming and J lost 4 bases, with 13 bases between them. The germline gives CDR1 SGHAT, CDR2 FQNNGV. The CDR3 sequence: CASSLRLGPGANVLTF. The CDR3 DNA sequence: TGTGCCAGCAGCTTGAGGTTGGGACCCGGGGCCAACGTCCTGACTTTC.

The chain recombines TRBV7-2 with TRBJ2-5, with D unclear. Trimming stripped 4 bases from V and 0 bases from J, with 3 bases between. The germline V gene has CDR1 SGHTA and CDR2 FQGNSA. The CDR3 consists of 12 residues. CDR3 residues: CASSSHQETQYF. The CDR3 bases are TGTGCCAGCAGCTCCCACCAAGAGACCCAGTACTTC.

This clone was counted only a few times. V is TRBV7-2 and J is TRBJ1-3; D unclear. Trimming shortened V by 5 bases and J by 4 bases, and 9 bases separated the two germline ends. Germline lookup yields CDR1 SGHTA and CDR2 FQGNSA. CDR3 length: 13 amino acids. CDR3 protein: CASSDYRGNTIYF. The CDR3 DNA is TGTGCCAGCAGCGATTACCGAGGAAACACCATATATTTT. Full variable domain (remainder filled in from reference TRBV7-2 and TRBJ1-3): GAGVSQSPSNKVTEKGKDVELRCDPISGHTALYWYRQSLGQGLEFLIYFQGNSAPDKSGLPSDRFSAERTGGSVSTLTIQRTQQEDSAVYLCASSDYRGNTIYFGEGSWLTVV.

The V call is TRBV10-2, the J call TRBJ2-1; 13 bases align to TRBD2. V dropped 2 bases and J dropped 7; count of bases not matched to a gene: 5. The CDR3 has 16 amino acids. CDR1 and CDR2 (germline): WSHSY, SAAADI. The CDR3 coding sequence is TGCGCCAGCAGTGAGCCGGGACTAGCGGGGTGGAATGAGCAGTTCTTC. This encodes CASSEPGLAGWNEQFF.

The rearrangement uses TRBV28 and TRBJ2-1; 10 nucleotides agree with TRBD2. The CDR3 has 16 residues. Germline CDR1 reads MDHEN; CDR2 reads SYDVKM. Trimming at V came to 0 bases and at J to 4 bases, leaving 3 bases not matched to a gene. CDR3 DNA sequence: TGTGCCAGCAGTTTATGGGGTAGCGGGGGGTACAATGAGCAGTTCTTC. Translating it yields CASSLWGSGGYNEQFF.

V gene TRBV2 combines with J gene TRBJ2-7; 8 nucleotides align to TRBD2. CDR3 length equals 15 residues. V lost 6 bases to trimming and J lost 6 bases; unmatched junction nucleotides: 13. Per the germline V gene, CDR1 is SNHLY and CDR2 is FYNNEI. CDR3 in amino acids: CASRHLAGGTLEQYF. DNA for the CDR3: TGTGCCAGCAGACATCTGGCGGGAGGAACCCTCGAGCAGTACTTC. The complete variable domain, with remaining parts taken from reference TRBV2 and TRBJ2-7, reads EPEVTQTPSHQVTQMGQEVILRCVPISNHLYFYWYRQILGQKVEFLVSFYNNEISEKSEIFDDQFSVERPDGSNFTLKIRSTKLEDSAMYFCASRHLAGGTLEQYFGPGTRLTVT.

This clone showed up many times. Within the sample, other DNA sequences also encode this same CDR3. V and J are TRBV9 and TRBJ2-2, with TRBD1 matching 10 bases. V was pared by 0 bases and J by 4 bases, with 0 bases of the junction left unmatched. The CDR3 is 15 residues long. Germline values: CDR1 SGDLS, CDR2 YYNGEE. CDR3 region: CASSVGQGATGELFF. The CDR3 DNA reads TGTGCCAGCAGCGTAGGACAGGGGGCCACCGGGGAGCTGTTTTTT.

The chain combines TRBV7-3 with TRBJ2-5, with D perhaps TRBD1 (5 bases). Germline V gives CDR1 SGHTA, CDR2 FQGTGA. The CDR3 covers 14 residues. Trimming took 5 bases from V and 1 from J, leaving 11 bases between them. The CDR3 spells CASSPRQTQETQYF. The CDR3 DNA reads as TGTGCCAGCAGCCCGAGACAGACCCAAGAGACCCAGTACTTC.

Comments on this clone: A much larger clone lies one base from this, so it may be a read error. V gene TRBV11-2 combines with J gene TRBJ1-1, with D possibly TRBD1 on 5 matching bases. The CDR3 sequence is 12 residues long. CDR1 is SGHAT, CDR2 FQNNGV, per germline. CDR3 sequence reads: CASSRQDTEVFF. In DNA form, the CDR3 reads TGTGCCAGCAGCCGCCAGGACACTGAAGTTTTCTTT.

The chain joins TRBV19 to TRBJ1-1, with D possibly being TRBD1 (6 bases). Looked up from germline, CDR1 is LNHDA and CDR2 is SQIVND (reference sequence). Trimming stripped 5 bases from V and 4 bases from J, with 14 bases between. CDR3 length: 14 amino acids. Written as DNA, the CDR3 is TGTGCCAGTAGTTCTACAGGGAGGGGCACTGAAGCTTTCTTT. Translating gives CASSSTGRGTEAFF.

The CDR3 region has the DNA TGTGCCAGCAGTGGCCGGGACAGAGGACTAGCGGCGGTCAATGAGCAGTTCTTC. The encoded protein is CASSGRDRGLAAVNEQFF. The chain recombines TRBV27 with TRBJ2-1, with 10 positions matching TRBD2. Germline CDR1 is MNHEY and CDR2 is SMNVEV (reference sequence). Unmatched junction bases numbered 16, after V lost 5 bases and J lost 6 bases. This CDR3 spans 18 amino acids.

The rearrangement joins TRBV18 to TRBJ2-7; no reliable D call. Germline loops: CDR1 KGHSH, CDR2 LQKENI. V shed 2 bases and J shed 0 bases, with 8 bases lying between them. This CDR3 is 14 amino acids long. CDR3 region: CASSPNLNSYEQYF. Here the CDR3 DNA reads TGTGCCAGCTCACCAAACCTAAACTCCTACGAGCAGTACTTC.

The chain recombines TRBV2 with TRBJ1-1; D is perhaps TRBD1 (6 bases). The CDR3 has 15 residues. V was pared by 6 bases and J by 0 bases, with 14 bases between. Germline CDR1 SNHLY, CDR2 FYNNEI. CDR3 residues: CASRVWTVLNTEAFF. CDR3 DNA: TGTGCCAGCAGGGTCTGGACAGTTCTGAACACTGAAGCTTTCTTT.

A remark on this clone: This CDR3 is also generated by other DNA sequences in the sample. This chain connects TRBV30 to TRBJ1-2; D not resolved. The V end was cut by 2 bases, the J end by 2 bases, with 6 bases between. The V gene's germline CDR1 is GTSNPN and CDR2 SVGIG (reference sequence). CDR3 size: 12 residues. The DNA for the CDR3 is TGTGCCTGGAGTAGAGAAAACTATGGCTACACCTTC. This codes for CAWSRENYGYTF.

The rearrangement joins TRBV7-6 to TRBJ1-1; no reliable D call. The CDR3 length is 13 residues. V lost 8 bases and J 1 base, leaving 11 bases between the germline ends. Per germline, CDR1 SGHVS and CDR2 FNYEAQ. This chain's CDR3 is CASRLDGNTEAFF. DNA for the CDR3: TGTGCCAGCCGACTAGACGGGAACACTGAAGCTTTCTTT.

The gene calls are TRBV9 and TRBJ1-1; the match to TRBD1 covers 10 bases. There are 14 residues in the CDR3. The ends lost 3 bases at V and 3 bases at J; junction bases unmatched: 2. Germline CDR1 is SGDLS and CDR2 is YYNGEE. CDR3 protein: CASSGTGGDTEAFF. CDR3 sequence (DNA): TGTGCCAGCAGCGGGACAGGGGGGGACACTGAAGCTTTCTTT.

The chain joins TRBV19 to TRBJ1-5; D may be TRBD1 (5 bases). V shed 3 bases and J shed 4 bases, with 13 bases lying between them. There are 15 residues in the CDR3. Germline V lookup: CDR1 LNHDA, CDR2 SQIVND (reference sequence). Here the CDR3 DNA reads TGTGCCAGTAGTATGACAGCAGCGTTAAATCAGCCCCAGCATTTT. Translation gives CASSMTAALNQPQHF.

The rearrangement joins TRBV21-1 to TRBJ2-7; the D call TRBD2 from the table was never checked on the DNA. TRBV21-1 is marked as a pseudogene. The CDR3 runs to 18 residues. CDR3 sequence (DNA): TGTGCCAGCAGCGCCCCTGAGACCCACCTGGGGAGACCTACCGAGCAGTACTTC. Its protein product is CASSAPETHLGRPTEQYF.

The rearrangement joins TRBV11-2 to TRBJ1-2, with D unclear. The CDR3 contains 13 residues. Trimming took 5 bases from V and 6 from J, leaving 13 bases between them. Germline-derived CDR1 and CDR2 are SGHAT and FQNNGV. The CDR3 DNA reads TGTGCCAGCAGCCGACTCCGGGTGGATGGCTACACCTTC. Its protein product is CASSRLRVDGYTF.

The V and J genes are TRBV30 and TRBJ1-4, with 8 bases aligning to TRBD1. The germline V gene has CDR1 GTSNPN and CDR2 SVGIG (reference sequence). V was pared by 5 bases and J by 3 bases, with 8 bases of the junction left unmatched. There are 15 residues in the CDR3. For the CDR3, the DNA is TGTGCCTGGGAAAAACCGGGACAGGCTAATGAAAAACTGTTTTTT. Translating gives CAWEKPGQANEKLFF.

This clone was found a few times. V is TRBV2 and J is TRBJ2-5; TRBD2 matches at 8 bases. The V segment lost 5 bases and the J segment 2 bases; nucleotides outside the gene matches: 13. The CDR3 sequence is 17 residues long. In germline, CDR1 is SNHLY, CDR2 FYNNEI. The CDR3 loop reads CASSRRAGARGQETQYF. The DNA for the CDR3 is TGTGCCAGCAGTCGTAGAGCGGGGGCCCGAGGTCAAGAGACCCAGTACTTC.